Shown below are 10 T cell receptor beta chains from a single sample sequenced in a study of blood T cell repertoires in COVID-19. Sequenced by immunoSEQ multiplex PCR; TCRdb stores in-frame clones only, minus some. The sample includes approximately 190,000 clones, 84% of them seen just once. The source material was PBMCs or T cells enriched from blood (not recorded which). These receptors originate from a young woman who had been exposed to COVID-19.

The chain joins TRBV2 to TRBJ1-1, with 8 bases identical to TRBD1. The CDR3 is 15 amino acids. Germline V gene sequence: CDR1 SNHLY, CDR2 FYNNEI. V lost 3 bases and J lost 5; bases outside the gene matches: 8. CDR3 amino acids: CASSDYQGAATEAFF. The CDR3 coding sequence is TGTGCCAGCAGTGATTATCAGGGGGCTGCGACTGAAGCTTTCTTT. The full variable domain, with the rest looked up from reference TRBV2 and TRBJ1-1, is EPEVTQTPSHQVTQMGQEVILRCVPISNHLYFYWYRQILGQKVEFLVSFYNNEISEKSEIFDDQFSVERPDGSNFTLKIRSTKLEDSAMYFCASSDYQGAATEAFFGQGTRLTVV.

The chain has TRBV15 and TRBJ2-5; 11 bases are a match to TRBD2. Trimming took 0 bases from V and 1 from J; bases not matched to a gene: 10. CDR3 length: 19 residues. CDR1 is LNHNV and CDR2 is YYDKDF in the germline V gene (reference sequence). In nucleotides, the CDR3 is TGTGCCACCAGCAGAGATGCGGCTAGCGGGGGGCCAGGCCAAGAGACCCAGTACTTC. This encodes CATSRDAASGGPGQETQYF.

The chain combines TRBV10-3 with TRBJ2-1; 7 bases line up with TRBD2. CDR1 and CDR2 from the germline V gene are ENHRY and SYGVKD. The length of the CDR3 is 16 residues. V lost 5 bases, J lost 7 bases, and 14 bases stayed unmatched. For the CDR3, the DNA is TGTGCCATCAGTCCGATGAGCGGGGAGTACGGAAATGAGCAGTTCTTC. Residues: CAISPMSGEYGNEQFF.

The rearrangement uses TRBV30 and TRBJ2-4; 9 bases are shared with TRBD2. Germline V gene data show CDR1 as GTSNPN and CDR2 as SVGIG (reference sequence). CDR3 length equals 14 residues. Trimming took 5 bases from V and 6 from J; bases not matched to a gene: 8. Here the CDR3 DNA reads TGTGCCTGGTCATCTAGCGGGGATACAAACATTCAGTACTTC. Translation: CAWSSSGDTNIQYF. Variable domain in full (rest from reference TRBV30 and TRBJ2-4): SQTIHQWPATLVQPVGSPLSLECTVEGTSNPNLYWYRQAAGRGLQLLFYSVGIGQISSEVPQNLSASRPQDRQFILSSKKLLLSDSGFYLCAWSSSGDTNIQYFGAGTRLSVL.

The chain's CDR3 is CASSRQGGTYEQYF. CDR3 bases: TGTGCCAGCAGCCGACAGGGGGGTACCTACGAGCAGTACTTC. The chain has TRBV5-8 and TRBJ2-7; 9 nucleotides agree with TRBD1. This CDR3 region has 14 residues. V trimming: 4 bases; J trimming: 2 bases; junction bases outside the gene matches: 4. From germline, CDR1 is SGHTS and CDR2 YDEGEE. Supplemented by reference TRBV5-8 and TRBJ2-7, the full variable domain reads EAGVTQSPTHLIKTRGQQATLRCSPISGHTSVYWYQQALGLGLQFLLWYDEGEERNRGNFPPRFSGRQFPNYSSELNVNALELEDSALYLCASSRQGGTYEQYFGPGTRLTVT.

V usage is TRBV29-1 and J usage is TRBJ2-5; a possible D gene is TRBD1 (6 bases). CDR3 length: 13 residues. Trimming cost V 6 bases and J 1 base, with 12 bases left between them. Germline lookup yields CDR1 SQVTM and CDR2 ANQGSEA. CDR3 DNA: TGCAGCGTGGGGACAAGAGTCCAAGAGACCCAGTACTTC. It is translated as CSVGTRVQETQYF.

This clone occurred once. The chain has TRBV7-2 and TRBJ1-4; D remains unclear. The CDR3 length is 14 residues. Looked up from germline, CDR1 is SGHTA and CDR2 is FQGNSA. Deletions cut 3 bases from V and 8 bases from J, with 13 bases between. Here the CDR3 DNA reads TGTGCCAGCAGCTTGGCCGGGGTGAAAGAAAAACTGTTTTTT. This encodes CASSLAGVKEKLFF.

The chain has TRBV6-5 and TRBJ2-7; 9 positions agree with TRBD1. CDR3 length: 14 residues. Germline values: CDR1 MNHEY, CDR2 SVGAGI. The junction had 9 bases not matched to a gene; V was cut back by 8 bases and J by 4 bases. The DNA for the CDR3 is TGTGCCAGCGGCCCGGGACAGGGAGAGTACGAGCAGTACTTC. Residues: CASGPGQGEYEQYF.

This sequence joins TRBV21-1 and TRBJ1-1. TRBV21-1 is recorded as a pseudogene. This CDR3 comprises 15 residues. The CDR3 coding sequence is TGTGCCAGCAGCACTGAGCGGGGGGGGAACACTGAAGCTTTCTTT. Translated: CASSTERGGNTEAFF.

The CDR3 DNA reads as TGTGCCAGCAGTTTCTACCCGGGACAGGGGGCGCGGGACTATGGCTACACCTTC. Translation gives CASSFYPGQGARDYGYTF. The rearrangement uses TRBV27 and TRBJ1-2; TRBD1 aligns across 12 bases. Germline loops: CDR1 MNHEY, CDR2 SMNVEV (reference sequence). The CDR3 is 18 amino acids. Trimming at V came to 3 bases and at J to 3 bases, leaving 11 bases not matched to a gene.